The following is a T cell receptor beta chain sequence with its context. The data originate from a study of CD8 T cells in Susac syndrome. Blood CD8+ and CD4+ T cells underwent high-throughput TCR beta sequencing. The multiple sclerosis controls were treatment-naive patients affected by stable or active relapsing-remitting disease. It was negative isolation that provided the CD8+ and CD4+ T cells, whereas TEMRA cells were enriched by FACS. The germline V gene has CDR1 MNHNS and CDR2 SASEGT. The CDR3 totals 18 residues. Trimming took off 2 bases at V and 0 bases at J, with 14 bases between the two ends. 0.5 to 1 ug RNA was reverse transcribed with random hexamers. Multiplex PCR with immunoSEQ amplified the TCR beta CDR3 across 54 Vbeta and 13 Jbeta. MiXCR, applied by TCRdb to the immunoSEQ multiplex PCR reads, yields one record per CDR3 protein. The data show a few hundred thousand distinct CDR3 sequences, with 70% to 90% seen just once and 0.095% to 0.14% held by the top ten.

This rearrangement joins TRBV6-1 to TRBJ2-6; D is unresolved. This sequence was found in a human donor with multiple sclerosis. The specimen was CD8+ T cells from PBMCs. The DNA of the CDR3 is TGTGCCAGCAGTGAAACGATGCGACTGTTCTCTGGGGCCAACGTCCTGACTTTC. Translating it yields CASSETMRLFSGANVLTF.